The rows below give T cell receptor beta chains drawn from one sample of a study of shared clonotypes between healthy human individuals. Only in-frame clones appear in the TCRdb table, and some are missing; sequencing was by immunoSEQ multiplex PCR. Here the sample spans more than 2,000,000 clones, roughly nine tenths being singletons. The specimen was naive CD4+ T cells sorted from blood. The source of these receptors is a man between 18 and 35 years old in good health. Each CDR3 is given without its conserved first and last residue. D genes are given only for firm matches. Clone size appears in some rows only: once, few, many, or a class for an expanded clone.

clone_size j_call d_call v_call cdr3_aa
- TRBJ2-7 TRBD2 TRBV5-1 ASREASGGYEQY
- TRBJ1-3 TRBD1 TRBV30 AWDRDSGNTIY
- TRBJ2-2 TRBD1 TRBV7-2 ASSLQQGSGGELF
- TRBJ1-4 - TRBV25-1 ASSGPGPGYEKLF
- TRBJ2-1 TRBD1 TRBV12-5 ASGLGQGSSNEQF
- TRBJ2-3 TRBD2 TRBV7-2 ASSSISGHSTDTQY
once TRBJ2-5 TRBD2 TRBV6-5 ASSRGLAIQETQY
- TRBJ1-1 TRBD1 TRBV6-6 ASSRDRVDTEAF
few TRBJ1-1 - TRBV7-9 ASSPTRQEGNTEAF
- TRBJ1-3 - TRBV19 ASRGGGSGNTIY
- TRBJ1-2 TRBD1 TRBV6-6 ASRRPGQGLMDGYT
- TRBJ2-7 - TRBV6-1 ASSGPGLSGYEQY
- TRBJ1-5 - TRBV27 ASSPGTRNQPQH
- TRBJ2-1 - TRBV5-6 ASSLAAGRYNEQF
- TRBJ1-6 TRBD1 TRBV6-6 ASSTTGDNSPLH
once TRBJ1-1 - TRBV6-5 ASSYDRNLNTEAF
- TRBJ1-1 - TRBV10-3 AIRGSLPTEAF
- TRBJ2-7 TRBD2 TRBV10-3 AISERGSGSKYEQY
- TRBJ1-3 - TRBV30 AWSVLGLQNTIY
- TRBJ1-2 TRBD1 TRBV6-5 ASSLTGGRRGYT
- TRBJ2-7 - TRBV6-1 ASNPTGLSSYEQY
- TRBJ2-7 - TRBV2 ASNPSALSYEQY
few TRBJ2-3 - TRBV5-1 ASSSADTQY
- TRBJ1-2 - TRBV30 AWRSTRGEGYT
- TRBJ1-6 - TRBV6-6 ASSPGPPRDNSPLH
- TRBJ2-1 - TRBV30 AWGYSGGEQF
- TRBJ2-5 TRBD2 TRBV5-1 ASSSGLAGDRETQY
- TRBJ2-7 TRBD2 TRBV30 AWSASGGPYEQY
- TRBJ2-1 - TRBV29-1 SVELGNEQF